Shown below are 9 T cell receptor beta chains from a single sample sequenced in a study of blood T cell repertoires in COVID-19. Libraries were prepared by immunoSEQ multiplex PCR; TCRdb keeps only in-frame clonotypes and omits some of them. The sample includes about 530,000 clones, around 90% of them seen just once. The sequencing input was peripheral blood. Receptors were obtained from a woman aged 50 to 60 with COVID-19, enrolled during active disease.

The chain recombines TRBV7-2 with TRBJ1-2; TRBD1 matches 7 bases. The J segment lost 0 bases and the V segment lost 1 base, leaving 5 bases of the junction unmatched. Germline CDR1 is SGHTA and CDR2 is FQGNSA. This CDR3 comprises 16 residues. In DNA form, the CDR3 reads TGTGCCAGCAGCTTAGTAACCGGGACAGCTAACTATGGCTACACCTTC. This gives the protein CASSLVTGTANYGYTF.

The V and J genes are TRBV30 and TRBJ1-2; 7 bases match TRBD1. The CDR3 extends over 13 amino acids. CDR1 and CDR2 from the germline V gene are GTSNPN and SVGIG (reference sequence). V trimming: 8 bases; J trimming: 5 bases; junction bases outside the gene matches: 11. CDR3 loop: CAGNRGENYGYTF. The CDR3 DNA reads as TGTGCCGGAAACAGGGGTGAGAATTATGGCTACACCTTC.

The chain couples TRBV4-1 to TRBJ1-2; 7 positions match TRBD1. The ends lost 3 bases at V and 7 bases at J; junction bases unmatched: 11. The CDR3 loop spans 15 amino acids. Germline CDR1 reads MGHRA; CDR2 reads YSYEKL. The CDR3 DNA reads TGCGCCAGCAGCCATCAGGCGACAGGGCGGGCTGGCTACACCTTC. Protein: CASSHQATGRAGYTF.

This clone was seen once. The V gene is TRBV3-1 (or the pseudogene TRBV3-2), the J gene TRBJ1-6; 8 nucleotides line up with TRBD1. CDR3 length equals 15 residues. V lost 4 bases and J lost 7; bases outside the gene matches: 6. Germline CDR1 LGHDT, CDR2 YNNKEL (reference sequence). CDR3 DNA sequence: TGTGCCAGCAGCCCTAGGGACAGGCCAAATTCACCCCTCCACTTT. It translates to CASSPRDRPNSPLHF.

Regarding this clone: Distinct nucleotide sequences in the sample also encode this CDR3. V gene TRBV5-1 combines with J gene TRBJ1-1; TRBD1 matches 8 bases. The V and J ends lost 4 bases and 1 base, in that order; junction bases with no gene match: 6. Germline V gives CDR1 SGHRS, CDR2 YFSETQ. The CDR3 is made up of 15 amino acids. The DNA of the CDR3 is TGCGCCAGCAGCCTCCGACAGGGGAGGAACACTGAAGCTTTCTTT. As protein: CASSLRQGRNTEAFF.

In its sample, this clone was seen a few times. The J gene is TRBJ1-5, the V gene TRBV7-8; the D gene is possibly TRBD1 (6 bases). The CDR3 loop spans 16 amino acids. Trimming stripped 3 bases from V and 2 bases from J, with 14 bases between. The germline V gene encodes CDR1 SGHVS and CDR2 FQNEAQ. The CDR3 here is CASSFGGARGNQPQHF. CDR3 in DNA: TGTGCCAGCAGCTTTGGGGGGGCGCGAGGCAATCAGCCCCAGCATTTT.

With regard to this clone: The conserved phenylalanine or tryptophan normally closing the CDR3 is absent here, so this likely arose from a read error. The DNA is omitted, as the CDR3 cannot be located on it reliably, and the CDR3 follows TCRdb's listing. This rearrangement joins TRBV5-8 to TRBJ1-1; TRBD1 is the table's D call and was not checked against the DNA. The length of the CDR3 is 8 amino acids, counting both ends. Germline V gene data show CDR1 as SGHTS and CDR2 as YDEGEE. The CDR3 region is CASSRTDL.

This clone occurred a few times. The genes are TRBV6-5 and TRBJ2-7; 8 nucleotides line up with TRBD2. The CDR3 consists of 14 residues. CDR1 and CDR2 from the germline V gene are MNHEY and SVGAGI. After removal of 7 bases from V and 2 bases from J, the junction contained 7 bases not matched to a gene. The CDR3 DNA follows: TGTGCCAGCAAGCTAGGACTAGCCGCCTACGAGCAGTACTTC. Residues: CASKLGLAAYEQYF.

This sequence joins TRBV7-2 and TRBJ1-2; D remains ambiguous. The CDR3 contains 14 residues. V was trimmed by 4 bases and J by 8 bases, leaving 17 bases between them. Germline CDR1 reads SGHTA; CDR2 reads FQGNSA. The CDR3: CASSSPGVRWGYTF. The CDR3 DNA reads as TGTGCCAGCAGCTCCCCCGGGGTCCGATGGGGCTACACCTTC.